This T cell receptor beta chain was sequenced for a study of shared clonotypes between healthy human individuals. The method was immunoSEQ multiplex PCR; TCRdb's version includes in-frame clones alone and lacks a portion of them. The sample gives 2,500,000 or so clones, over 85% of which show up once; roughly 0.14% is in the top ten. V shed 2 bases and J shed 1 base, with 11 bases lying between them. Per the germline V gene, CDR1 is MNHNY and CDR2 is SVGAGI (reference sequence). The CDR3 runs to 15 residues. The sequenced material came from naive CD4+ T cells sorted from blood. Subset in this sample: CD45RA+ positively selected. The chain carries TRBV6-6 and TRBJ1-1; tentative D call: TRBD1 (5 bases). This TCR was sampled from a man younger than 35 in good health. As DNA, the CDR3 is TGTGCCAGCAGTTACCAGGGACTCCCGAACACTGAAGCTTTCTTT. The encoded protein is CASSYQGLPNTEAFF.